This T cell receptor (beta chain) was recovered during a study of CD8 T cells in ankylosing spondylitis. Regarding the study as a whole: Apparently characteristic of ankylosing spondylitis blood was a TCR beta motif (under ten highly homologous variants).

The V end was cut by 0 bases, the J end by 4 bases, with 19 bases between. Germline lookup yields CDR1 LNHNV and CDR2 YYDKDF (reference sequence). The CDR3 has 18 amino acids. Turning to this clonotype: Its antigen is not known.

MiXCR, run by TCRdb on the 5' RACE reads, gives a single entry per CDR3 protein. Of about 150,000 distinct CDR3 sequences listed, 44% were seen once; the top ten hold about 16%. This chain connects TRBV15 to TRBJ2-4; D is undetermined. The sequence derives from a male donor with ankylosing spondylitis. Specimen: synovial fluid, either unsorted or a sorted T cell fraction (not recorded which). The CDR3 bases are TGTGCCACCAGCAGAGATTTATTCGCCACCACCCAGAAAAACATTCAGTACTTC. Translated: CATSRDLFATTQKNIQYF.